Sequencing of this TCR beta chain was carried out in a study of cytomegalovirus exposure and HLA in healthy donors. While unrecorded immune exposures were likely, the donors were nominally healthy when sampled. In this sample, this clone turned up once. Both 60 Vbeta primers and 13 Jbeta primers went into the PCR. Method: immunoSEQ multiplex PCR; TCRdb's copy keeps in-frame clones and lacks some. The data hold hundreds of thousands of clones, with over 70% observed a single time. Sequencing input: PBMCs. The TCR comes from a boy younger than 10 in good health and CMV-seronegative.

CDR3 nucleotides: TGTGCCTGGACAGCCTACAATGAGCAGTTCTTC. It translates to CAWTAYNEQFF. The V gene is TRBV30, the J gene TRBJ2-1, with no clear D. The CDR3 has 11 amino acids. Germline lookup yields CDR1 GTSNPN and CDR2 SVGIG (reference sequence). V shed 4 bases and J shed 2 bases, with 3 bases lying between them.